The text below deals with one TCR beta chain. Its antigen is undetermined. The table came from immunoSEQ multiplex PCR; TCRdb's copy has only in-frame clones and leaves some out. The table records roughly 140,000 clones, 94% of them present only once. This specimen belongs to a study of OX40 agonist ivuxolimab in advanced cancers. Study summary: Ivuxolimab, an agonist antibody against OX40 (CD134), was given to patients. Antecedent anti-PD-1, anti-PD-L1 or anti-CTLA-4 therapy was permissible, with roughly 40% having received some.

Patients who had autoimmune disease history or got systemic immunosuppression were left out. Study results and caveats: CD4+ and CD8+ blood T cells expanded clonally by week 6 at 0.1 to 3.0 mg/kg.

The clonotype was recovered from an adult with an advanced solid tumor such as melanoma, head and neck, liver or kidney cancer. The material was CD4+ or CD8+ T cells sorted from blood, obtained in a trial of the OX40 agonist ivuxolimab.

The CDR3 nucleotides are TGTGCCAGCAGTCCCGGGGGGGGGATTTGGCAGCCCCAGCATTTT. This translates into CASSPGGGIWQPQHF. The V call is TRBV28, the J call TRBJ1-5, with TRBD1 as a possible D gene (5 bases). CDR1 and CDR2 from the germline V gene are MDHEN and SYDVKM. The ends were cut back, 5 bases at V and 7 bases at J, with 18 bases in the middle. CDR3 length: 15 amino acids.